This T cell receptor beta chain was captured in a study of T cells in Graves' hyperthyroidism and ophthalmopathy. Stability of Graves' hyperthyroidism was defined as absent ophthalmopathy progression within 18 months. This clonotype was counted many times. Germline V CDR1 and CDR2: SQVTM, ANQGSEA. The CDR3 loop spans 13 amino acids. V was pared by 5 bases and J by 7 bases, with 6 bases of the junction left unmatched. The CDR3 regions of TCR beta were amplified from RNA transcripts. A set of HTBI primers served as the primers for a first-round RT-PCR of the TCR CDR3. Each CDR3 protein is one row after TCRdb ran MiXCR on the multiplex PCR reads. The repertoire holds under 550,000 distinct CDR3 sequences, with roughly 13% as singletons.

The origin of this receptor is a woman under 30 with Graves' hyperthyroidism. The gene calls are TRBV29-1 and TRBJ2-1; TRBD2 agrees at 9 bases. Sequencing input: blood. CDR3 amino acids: CSVQRTSENEQFF. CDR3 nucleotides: TGCAGCGTTCAACGGACTAGCGAAAATGAGCAGTTCTTC.